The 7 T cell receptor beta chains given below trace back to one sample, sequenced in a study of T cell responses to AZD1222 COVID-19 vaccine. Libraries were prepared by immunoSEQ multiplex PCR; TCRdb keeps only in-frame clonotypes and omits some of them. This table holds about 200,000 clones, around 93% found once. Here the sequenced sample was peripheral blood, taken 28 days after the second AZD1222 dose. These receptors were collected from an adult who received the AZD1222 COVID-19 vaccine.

CDR3 amino acids: CASTSTLGPQHF. The CDR3 region has the DNA TGTGCCAGCACGTCCACTTTGGGGCCCCAGCATTTT. V usage is TRBV7-8 and J usage is TRBJ1-5; D remains unclear. This CDR3 contains 12 residues. The V gene's germline CDR1 is SGHVS and CDR2 FQNEAQ. Trimming took 7 bases from V and 9 from J, leaving 13 bases between them.

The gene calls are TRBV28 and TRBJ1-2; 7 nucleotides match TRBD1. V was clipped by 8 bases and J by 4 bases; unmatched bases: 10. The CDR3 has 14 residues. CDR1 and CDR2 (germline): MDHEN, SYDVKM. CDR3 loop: CASCGGGAIYGYTF. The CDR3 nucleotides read TGTGCCAGCTGTGGAGGGGGCGCGATCTATGGCTACACCTTC.

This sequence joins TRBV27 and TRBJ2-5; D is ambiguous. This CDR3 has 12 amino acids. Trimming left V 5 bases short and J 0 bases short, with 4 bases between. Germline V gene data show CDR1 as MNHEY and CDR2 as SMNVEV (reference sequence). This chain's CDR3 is CASSGYQETQYF. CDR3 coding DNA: TGTGCCAGCAGTGGGTACCAAGAGACCCAGTACTTC.

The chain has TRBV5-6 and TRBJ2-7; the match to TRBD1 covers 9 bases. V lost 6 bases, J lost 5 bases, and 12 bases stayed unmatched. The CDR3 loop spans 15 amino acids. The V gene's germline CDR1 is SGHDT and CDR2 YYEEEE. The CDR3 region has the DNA TGTGCCAGCATCAGTCGGGGGACAGGGTCCCACGAGCAGTACTTC. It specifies CASISRGTGSHEQYF.

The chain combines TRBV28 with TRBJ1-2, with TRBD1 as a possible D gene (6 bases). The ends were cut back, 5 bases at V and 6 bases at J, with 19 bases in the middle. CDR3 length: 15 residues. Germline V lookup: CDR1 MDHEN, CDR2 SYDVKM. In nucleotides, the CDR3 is TGTGCCAGCAGTCTACAGGGAGGGAGGACGGATGGCTACACCTTC. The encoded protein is CASSLQGGRTDGYTF.

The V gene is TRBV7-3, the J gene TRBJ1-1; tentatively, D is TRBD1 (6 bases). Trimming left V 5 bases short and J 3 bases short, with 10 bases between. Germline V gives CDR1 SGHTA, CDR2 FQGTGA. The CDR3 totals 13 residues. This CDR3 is CASSPPGDTEAFF. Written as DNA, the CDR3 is TGTGCCAGCAGCCCCCCAGGGGACACTGAAGCTTTCTTT.

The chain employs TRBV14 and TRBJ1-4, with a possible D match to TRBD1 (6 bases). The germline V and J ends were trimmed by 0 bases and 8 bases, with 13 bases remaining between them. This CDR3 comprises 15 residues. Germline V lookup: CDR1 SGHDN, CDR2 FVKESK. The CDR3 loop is CASSQDYSGVEKLFF. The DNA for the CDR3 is TGTGCCAGCAGCCAAGACTACTCAGGGGTGGAAAAACTGTTTTTT.